These 22 T cell receptor beta chains came from one sample sequenced in a study of high-grade serous ovarian cancer treatment subgroups. The tumor samples were collected prior to definitive surgery or chemotherapy. Produced via immunoSEQ multiplex PCR; TCRdb's table is partial and in-frame only. Of thousands of clones listed, about two thirds were seen once; the top ten hold more than 10%. Sequences were obtained from tumor tissue. The source of these receptors is a human donor with high-grade serous ovarian cancer.

A few counts support this clone. This chain uses TRBV4-2 with TRBJ1-2, with 11 positions matching TRBD1. CDR3 length equals 14 residues. J gave up 4 bases and V 4 bases, and 2 bases lay outside the gene matches. Germline V gives CDR1 LGHNA, CDR2 YNFKEQ. CDR3 residues: CASSPGQGAYGYTF. Here the CDR3 DNA reads TGTGCCAGCAGCCCCGGACAGGGGGCCTATGGCTACACCTTC.

V usage is TRBV2 and J usage is TRBJ1-1; D is unresolved. The CDR3 contains 14 residues. Germline lookup yields CDR1 SNHLY and CDR2 FYNNEI. Trimming shortened V by 6 bases and J by 7 bases, and 18 bases separated the two germline ends. The CDR3 region is CASSPDGLGVEAFF. Written as DNA, the CDR3 is TGTGCCAGCAGCCCTGACGGACTGGGAGTTGAAGCTTTCTTT.

V usage is TRBV6-5 and J usage is TRBJ1-5; D possibly corresponds to TRBD1 (5 bases). The CDR3 contains 15 residues. The germline V and J ends were trimmed by 5 bases and 4 bases, with 15 bases remaining between them. CDR1 is MNHEY, CDR2 SVGAGI, per germline. The CDR3 region has the DNA TGTGCCAGCAGTCGTGGGACGGATCAGAATCAGCCCCAGCATTTT. It encodes CASSRGTDQNQPQHF.

The chain recombines TRBV19 with TRBJ2-3; 11 nucleotides align to TRBD1. Germline CDR1 reads LNHDA; CDR2 reads SQIVND (reference sequence). The J segment lost 4 bases and the V segment lost 4 bases, leaving 1 base of the junction unmatched. This CDR3 comprises 14 residues. CDR3 sequence: CASSKGQGADTQYF. DNA of the CDR3: TGTGCCAGTAGTAAGGGACAGGGGGCAGATACGCAGTATTTT.

This clone showed up just a few times. The genes are TRBV6-5 and TRBJ1-2, with D hard to call. V shed 0 bases and J shed 4 bases, with 12 bases lying between them. Germline V CDR1 and CDR2: MNHEY, SVGAGI. The CDR3 length is 15 residues. In DNA form, the CDR3 reads TGTGCCAGCAGTTACTCGTCCCCCGGTGGCTATGGCTACACCTTC. Its translation is CASSYSSPGGYGYTF.

In this sample, this clone turned up a few times. This sequence joins TRBV7-2 and TRBJ1-5, with D possibly matching TRBD1 (6 bases). With 5 bases removed from V and 1 base from J, the gap between germline ends came to 18 bases. Germline CDR1 reads SGHTA; CDR2 reads FQGNSA. CDR3 length equals 17 residues. The CDR3 DNA follows: TGTGCCAGCAGCCTATCCGGTCGGGGGGCGAGCAATCAGCCCCAGCATTTT. Amino acid sequence: CASSLSGRGASNQPQHF.

The V and J genes are TRBV11-2 and TRBJ1-2; TRBD1 agrees at 8 bases. The J segment lost 4 bases and the V segment lost 5 bases, leaving 9 bases of the junction unmatched. Germline values: CDR1 SGHAT, CDR2 FQNNGV. The CDR3 extends over 15 amino acids. The CDR3 DNA sequence: TGTGCCAGCAGCCCCGGACAGGGTGGGGGCTATGGCTACACCTTC. Translation gives CASSPGQGGGYGYTF. Together with reference TRBV11-2 and TRBJ1-2, the CDR3 gives the full variable domain: EAGVAQSPRYKIIEKRQSVAFWCNPISGHATLYWYQQILGQGPKLLIQFQNNGVVDDSQLPKDRFSAERLKGVDSTLKIQPAKLEDSAVYLCASSPGQGGGYGYTFGSGTRLTVV.

The chain carries TRBV6-1 and TRBJ2-7, with D possibly being TRBD2 (6 bases). V was pared by 4 bases and J by 1 base, with 8 bases between. Germline values: CDR1 MNHNS, CDR2 SASEGT. The CDR3 is 13 amino acids. CDR3: CASSVGGSYEQYF. In DNA form, the CDR3 reads TGTGCCAGCAGTGTTGGGGGGTCCTACGAGCAGTACTTC.

This clone was recorded once. The chain has TRBV19 and TRBJ1-2, with TRBD1 identical over 12 bases. This CDR3 is 14 amino acids long. The V and J ends lost 5 bases and 10 bases, in that order; junction bases with no gene match: 8. Germline V gives CDR1 LNHDA, CDR2 SQIVND (reference sequence). CDR3 bases: TGTGCCAGTAGTTCCATCCCGGGACAGGGGGCCTACACCTTC. Protein sequence: CASSSIPGQGAYTF.

The V and J genes are TRBV5-4 and TRBJ2-7, with TRBD1 matching over 12 bases. The CDR3 is 16 residues long. CDR1 is SGHNT, CDR2 YYREEE, per germline (reference sequence). V was clipped by 3 bases and J by 6 bases; unmatched bases: 10. CDR3 sequence: CASSYTGTGGTREQYF. The CDR3 DNA is TGTGCCAGCAGCTACACCGGGACAGGGGGCACGCGCGAGCAGTACTTC. The full variable domain, completed using reference TRBV5-4 and TRBJ2-7, is ETGVTQSPTHLIKTRGQQVTLRCSSQSGHNTVSWYQQALGQGPQFIFQYYREEENGRGNFPPRFSGLQFPNYSSELNVNALELDDSALYLCASSYTGTGGTREQYFGPGTRLTVT.

The CDR3 protein is CASSVGGQGFNEQYF. The CDR3 nucleotides read TGTGCCAGCAGCGTAGGGGGACAGGGGTTCAACGAGCAGTACTTC. The V and J genes are TRBV9 and TRBJ2-7; 10 nucleotides agree with TRBD1. Per germline, CDR1 SGDLS and CDR2 YYNGEE. V trimming: 0 bases; J trimming: 5 bases; junction bases outside the gene matches: 5. The CDR3 consists of 15 residues.

The chain uses TRBV27 and TRBJ1-1, with 7 bases fitting TRBD1. Germline lookup yields CDR1 MNHEY and CDR2 SMNVEV (reference sequence). J lost 1 base, V lost 7 bases, and 6 bases had no gene match. This CDR3 has 14 amino acids. The CDR3 is CASTRQGSNTEAFF. The CDR3 DNA follows: TGTGCCAGCACCAGACAGGGTTCGAACACTGAAGCTTTCTTT.

The genes are TRBV27 and TRBJ2-5; weak D call: TRBD1 (5 bases). CDR3 length: 16 residues. Trimming took 2 bases from V and 4 from J, leaving 17 bases between them. CDR1 MNHEY and CDR2 SMNVEV come from the germline V gene (reference sequence). CDR3 DNA sequence: TGTGCCAGCAGTTTACTCGGCAGGGCTACAGCAGAGACCCAGTACTTC. Amino acid sequence: CASSLLGRATAETQYF.

The V call is TRBV6-5, the J call TRBJ2-1; 7 nucleotides line up with TRBD2. CDR1 MNHEY and CDR2 SVGAGI come from the germline V gene. J lost 9 bases, V lost 1 base, and 9 bases had no gene match. CDR3 size: 15 residues. The CDR3 sequence is CASSYFPSGNSEQFF. CDR3 DNA sequence: TGTGCCAGCAGTTACTTTCCTAGCGGAAACAGTGAGCAGTTCTTC.

The J gene is TRBJ2-7, the V gene TRBV4-3; D is uncertain. Germline V gives CDR1 LGHNA, CDR2 YSLEER. The ends were cut back, 0 bases at V and 0 bases at J, with 9 bases in the middle. The CDR3 spans 15 residues. The CDR3 DNA follows: TGCGCCAGCAGCCAAGACAGGATCAGCTCCTACGAGCAGTACTTC. Its translation: CASSQDRISSYEQYF.

This chain links TRBV19 with TRBJ1-1, with 9 bases that match TRBD1. This CDR3 is built from 15 residues. Germline V gene sequence: CDR1 LNHDA, CDR2 SQIVND (reference sequence). The V gene end was trimmed by 6 bases and the J gene end by 6 bases; junction bases not matched to a gene: 11. The CDR3 protein is CASSPSPGQGSEAFF. The CDR3, as DNA: TGTGCCAGTAGCCCCTCCCCGGGACAGGGCTCTGAAGCTTTCTTT.

This clone was seen more than once but under ten times. The rearrangement joins TRBV7-9 to TRBJ1-5; D is undetermined. The germline gives CDR1 SEHNR, CDR2 FQNEAQ (reference sequence). V lost 2 bases to trimming and J lost 5 bases, with 7 bases between them. The CDR3 runs 13 residues. The CDR3 sequence is CASSLFADQPQHF. In DNA form, the CDR3 reads TGTGCCAGCAGCTTATTCGCTGATCAGCCCCAGCATTTT.

The chain links TRBV7-9 to TRBJ2-7, with unresolved D. Germline V lookup: CDR1 SEHNR, CDR2 FQNEAQ (reference sequence). With 5 bases removed from V and 6 bases from J, the gap between germline ends came to 11 bases. The length of the CDR3 is 12 residues. The CDR3 region has the DNA TGTGCCAGCAGCCTAGGTTCCGGCGAGCAGTACTTC. It encodes CASSLGSGEQYF.

The V gene is TRBV7-2, the J gene TRBJ1-5; D is uncertain. The CDR3 is 16 amino acids. Trimming shortened V by 1 base and J by 0 bases, and 10 bases separated the two germline ends. Germline CDR1 is SGHTA and CDR2 is FQGNSA. DNA for the CDR3: TGTGCCAGCAGCTTAGTTTTGGGTTATAGCAATCAGCCCCAGCATTTT. It yields the protein CASSLVLGYSNQPQHF.

This sequence joins TRBV5-1 and TRBJ2-7; D possibly corresponds to TRBD1 (6 bases). The CDR3 runs 14 residues. V gave up 4 bases and J gave up 0 bases, with 11 bases separating them. The germline CDR1 and CDR2 sequences are SGHRS and YFSETQ. The chain's CDR3 is CASSTTGSSYEQYF. In DNA, the CDR3 is TGCGCCAGCAGCACAACAGGGAGCTCCTACGAGCAGTACTTC.

This chain joins TRBV27 and TRBJ2-2; perhaps TRBD2 as D (6 bases). Germline loops: CDR1 MNHEY, CDR2 SMNVEV (reference sequence). Trimming left V 7 bases short and J 4 bases short, with 19 bases between. This CDR3 is 16 amino acids long. CDR3 in DNA: TGTGCCAGCAAGAGCGGGCCCTTGATCGGCACCGGGGAGCTGTTTTTT. It codes for CASKSGPLIGTGELFF.

V gene TRBV30 combines with J gene TRBJ1-1; possible D gene TRBD1, 6 bases. V gave up 0 bases and J gave up 4 bases, with 12 bases separating them. The CDR3 is made up of 14 amino acids. Germline values: CDR1 GTSNPN, CDR2 SVGIG (reference sequence). CDR3 nucleotide sequence: TGTGCCTGGAGTGTATCTACAGGGCGCACTGAAGCTTTCTTT. Translating it yields CAWSVSTGRTEAFF.